A single sample gave rise to the 5 T cell receptor beta chains below, sequenced in a study of identifying expanded T cells in peripheral blood. Clones were sequenced by immunoSEQ multiplex PCR, and TCRdb holds only the in-frame ones, with some missing. This sample carries roughly 86,000 clones, around 84% of them seen once, and the ten largest clones take 4% to 5.5%. Sequencing input: blood. All receptors derive from a person aged 18-69 years in good health.

This clone was observed a handful of times. The rearrangement joins TRBV19 to TRBJ1-3, with a weak D call TRBD1 (5 bases). Germline CDR1 is LNHDA and CDR2 is SQIVND (reference sequence). This CDR3 contains 14 residues. V was trimmed by 6 bases and J by 9 bases, leaving 18 bases between them. CDR3 protein: CASRQDNPDFTIYF. CDR3 coding DNA: TGTGCCAGTAGACAGGACAACCCGGACTTCACCATATATTTT.

The V call is TRBV6-5, the J call TRBJ1-5, with D unresolved. V lost 0 bases to trimming and J lost 0 bases, with 6 bases between them. Germline CDR1 MNHEY, CDR2 SVGAGI. CDR3 size: 15 residues. In nucleotides, the CDR3 is TGTGCCAGCAGTTACTCAGGGAATAGCAATCAGCCCCAGCATTTT. Protein: CASSYSGNSNQPQHF.

By share, this clone ranks as medium-sized. The rearrangement uses TRBV27 and TRBJ2-1; D may be TRBD1 or TRBD2 (5 bases each). The germline V and J ends were trimmed by 10 bases and 5 bases, with 15 bases remaining between them. Germline V gene data show CDR1 as MNHEY and CDR2 as SMNVEV (reference sequence). The CDR3 is 13 residues long. CDR3 nucleotide sequence: TGTGCCATCTCGAGGGGCGTAAACAATGAGCAGTTCTTC. This encodes CAISRGVNNEQFF.

The CDR3 DNA reads TGTGCCTCTAGGCCCAGGGGGCACACAGATACGCAGTATTTT. This gives the protein CASRPRGHTDTQYF. V gene TRBV5-5 combines with J gene TRBJ2-3; 8 positions agree with TRBD1. The germline V gene encodes CDR1 SGHKS and CDR2 YYEKEE (reference sequence). This CDR3 region has 14 residues. V was clipped by 10 bases and J by 2 bases; unmatched bases: 9.

The CDR3 spells CASRPAASGSQPQHF. The CDR3 DNA follows: TGTGCCAGCAGACCCGCGGCGTCCGGGAGTCAGCCCCAGCATTTT. V is TRBV28 and J is TRBJ1-5, with D uncertain. Germline V gene data show CDR1 as MDHEN and CDR2 as SYDVKM. This CDR3 is built from 15 residues. Trimming removed 6 bases at V and 6 bases at J, with 18 bases between.